Below, 7 T cell receptor beta chains from the same sample are listed, as sequenced in a study of T cells in Graves' hyperthyroidism and ophthalmopathy. What was amplified from RNA transcripts were TCR beta CDR3 regions. Carried out on the TCR CDR3, a first-round RT-PCR used the HTBI primer set. MiXCR was run by TCRdb on the multiplex PCR reads, yielding one entry per CDR3 protein. This table has more than 55,000 distinct CDR3 sequences, about 57% appearing once. Sequencing was performed on blood. Source of these receptors: a woman in her sixties or seventies with Graves' ophthalmopathy.

Only one count was recorded for this clonotype. The gene calls are TRBV19 and TRBJ2-5; D gene ambiguous. V was pared by 3 bases and J by 0 bases, with 5 bases between. This CDR3 spans 13 amino acids. Germline assignment: CDR1 LNHDA and CDR2 SQIVND (reference sequence). CDR3 in DNA: TGTGCCAGTAGTATCGGCAACCAAGAGACCCAGTACTTC. Translated, it gives CASSIGNQETQYF.

The count of this clonotype is one. J is TRBJ1-1 and V is TRBV7-9; 8 bases map to TRBD1. Trimming at V came to 6 bases and at J to 5 bases, leaving 5 bases not matched to a gene. The CDR3 consists of 13 residues. Per germline, CDR1 SEHNR and CDR2 FQNEAQ (reference sequence). This chain's CDR3 is CASSQGAETEAFF. CDR3 bases: TGTGCCAGCAGTCAGGGGGCGGAAACTGAAGCTTTCTTT.

Concerning this clonotype: Since no conserved phenylalanine or tryptophan closes the CDR3, a read error is the likely cause. It is unclear where the CDR3 begins or ends on the DNA, so no DNA is shown, and the CDR3 is as TCRdb lists it. This chain joins TRBV12-3 or TRBV12-4 and TRBJ1-6; the table's D call, TRBD1, was not checked against the DNA. From its first to its last residue, the CDR3 has 9 amino acids. Here the CDR3 reads CAQGGGANS.

This clonotype was seen at least ten times. This chain uses TRBV19 with TRBJ1-1; tentative D call: TRBD1 (6 bases). The CDR3 is 17 amino acids. V was cut by 4 bases and J by 0 bases, with 18 bases left in between. Per germline, CDR1 LNHDA and CDR2 SQIVND (reference sequence). The CDR3: CASSNPGQGAMNTEAFF. CDR3 in DNA: TGTGCCAGTAGTAACCCGGGACAAGGAGCAATGAACACTGAAGCTTTCTTT. Full variable domain (outside the CDR3, taken from reference TRBV19 and TRBJ1-1): DGGITQSPKYLFRKEGQNVTLSCEQNLNHDAMYWYRQDPGQGLRLIYYSQIVNDFQKGDIAEGYSVSREKKESFPLTVTSAQKNPTAFYLCASSNPGQGAMNTEAFFGQGTRLTVV.

This clonotype was observed a single time. This chain joins TRBV12-3 or TRBV12-4 and TRBJ1-6; weak D call: TRBD1 (6 bases). CDR3 length: 17 amino acids. The V end lost 5 bases, the J end lost 2 bases, and 16 bases lay between the germline ends. In nucleotides, the CDR3 is TGTGCCAGCAGTACCGCCTTAACAGGGCCCTATAATTCACCCCTCCACTTT. Residues: CASSTALTGPYNSPLHF.

This clonotype has at least ten counts. The gene calls are TRBV4-3 and TRBJ2-3; D remains unclear. The germline gives CDR1 LGHNA, CDR2 YSLEER. This CDR3 is built from 15 residues. The germline V and J ends were trimmed by 0 bases and 0 bases, with 7 bases remaining between them. The CDR3 DNA reads TGCGCCAGCAGCCAAGATCGTCAGAGCACAGATACGCAGTATTTT. Its translation is CASSQDRQSTDTQYF.

The table lists this clonotype with many counts. The chain combines TRBV7-9 with TRBJ1-6; D is uncertain. Germline CDR1 SEHNR, CDR2 FQNEAQ (reference sequence). V was trimmed by 2 bases and J by 2 bases, leaving 7 bases between them. The CDR3 consists of 15 residues. In nucleotides, the CDR3 is TGTGCCAGCAGCTTAAGGCCAACCTATAATTCACCCCTCCACTTT. Protein product: CASSLRPTYNSPLHF.